This T cell receptor beta chain was observed in a study of cytomegalovirus exposure and HLA in healthy donors. Study-wide background: HLA-typed donors contributed approximately 86 million unique TCRs, which were held in an early data release. General study findings and limits: In a later analysis, most CMV-associated TCR beta chains appeared HLA-restricted. In a later analysis, at a false discovery rate of 0.05, 16,951 TCR beta sequences were associated with HLA alleles. An ancestry cluster, one associated with Asian ancestry, reportedly showed fewer N-insertions than the approximately 670-donor mean in a later analysis.

The CDR3 totals 14 residues. V was trimmed by 8 bases and J by 4 bases, leaving 17 bases between them. Worth noting for this clone: Its target is not known.

The primer mix had 60 Vbeta and 13 Jbeta primers. The table came from immunoSEQ multiplex PCR; TCRdb's copy has only in-frame clones and leaves some out. Here the sample spans some 120,000 clones, 65% to 85% being singletons. V gene TRBV23-1 combines with J gene TRBJ2-5, with D possibly being TRBD2 (6 bases). TRBV23-1 belongs to the ORF category, with a function that is uncertain. The clonotype comes from a middle-aged woman in good health and CMV-seropositive. Sequencing input: PBMCs. CDR3 coding DNA: TGCGCCAGCCGCAAGCTCCTGGGGGGAGAGACCCAGTACTTC. Translating it yields CASRKLLGGETQYF.